This TCR beta chain derives from a study of control samples from healthy donors and cancer patients. Method: immunoSEQ multiplex PCR; TCRdb's copy keeps in-frame clones and lacks some. There are 150,000 to 160,000 clones in the sample; 93% occur only once, and approximately 2.5% lies in the top ten. Material for sequencing was blood. This TCR was sampled from a man aged 45-60 years in good health.

CDR3 sequence (DNA): TGTGCCAGCAGCTATCCATCGGGGGGTAACGAGCAGTACTTC. Translating gives CASSYPSGGNEQYF. This chain joins TRBV13 and TRBJ2-7, with 7 bases that match TRBD2. The CDR3 runs 14 residues. Germline lookup yields CDR1 PRHDT and CDR2 FYEKMQ (reference sequence). The V and J ends lost 4 bases and 5 bases, in that order; junction bases with no gene match: 8.